The 13 T cell receptor beta chains reported below all come from one sample, sequenced in a study of T cell changes during pregnancy in multiple sclerosis (dated by TCRdb to the late 2010s). To prepare the library, the immunoSEQ multiplex PCR assay was applied. In TCRdb, the immuneACCESS table is reduced to in-frame sequences with V and J assigned. These tables do not hold every clone; where another copy was compared, an unresolved V gene accounts for under half, and the others remain unexplained. This sample lists roughly 30,000 clones; 70% to 90% were detected once. Together, the top ten hold around 7% of the sample. The sequences come from CD8+ T cells from peripheral blood mononuclear cells, collected after pregnancy. The receptors were sampled from a female donor with multiple sclerosis, enrolled in a pregnancy study.

This clone was seen more than once but under ten times. J is TRBJ1-2 and V is TRBV27, with 9 bases matching TRBD1. From germline, CDR1 is MNHEY and CDR2 SMNVEV (reference sequence). The CDR3 extends over 16 amino acids. With 6 bases clipped from V and 8 bases from J, the junction kept 16 bases outside the gene matches. CDR3 loop: CASRKFIDRGSEGYTF. CDR3 nucleotide sequence: TGTGCCAGCAGGAAGTTTATAGACAGGGGGTCAGAGGGCTACACCTTC.

The gene calls are TRBV7-8 and TRBJ2-7; maybe TRBD2 (6 bases). With 3 bases removed from V and 5 bases from J, the gap between germline ends came to 14 bases. The CDR3 totals 14 residues. Germline V CDR1 and CDR2: SGHVS, FQNEAQ. DNA of the CDR3: TGTGCCAGCAGCTTCGACCGGGAGTGGAACGAGCAGTACTTC. It codes for CASSFDREWNEQYF.

V gene TRBV28 combines with J gene TRBJ2-1; TRBD2 matches at 8 bases. Germline V gene sequence: CDR1 MDHEN, CDR2 SYDVKM. The V segment lost 6 bases and the J segment 8 bases; nucleotides outside the gene matches: 12. This CDR3 has 15 residues. Here the CDR3 DNA reads TGTGCCAGCAGCCTTAATGCCGGGACTAGTGATGAGCAGTTCTTC. This translates into CASSLNAGTSDEQFF. The full variable domain, its missing parts supplied by reference TRBV28 and TRBJ2-1, is DVKVTQSSRYLVKRTGEKVFLECVQDMDHENMFWYRQDPGLGLRLIYFSYDVKMKEKGDIPEGYSVSREKKERFSLILESASTNQTSMYLCASSLNAGTSDEQFFGPGTRLTVL.

The chain carries TRBV27 and TRBJ2-1; TRBD2 matches at 12 bases. The ends lost 3 bases at V and 7 bases at J; junction bases unmatched: 4. The CDR3 contains 15 residues. The germline gives CDR1 MNHEY, CDR2 SMNVEV (reference sequence). This CDR3 reads CASSLKLAGGNEQFF. CDR3 coding DNA: TGTGCCAGCAGTTTGAAACTAGCGGGGGGTAATGAGCAGTTCTTC.

The chain links TRBV15 to TRBJ1-5; 8 bases map to TRBD1. The CDR3 extends over 15 amino acids. V shed 5 bases and J 4 bases; nucleotides not matched to a gene: 7. CDR1 and CDR2 from the germline V gene are LNHNV and YYDKDF (reference sequence). The chain's CDR3 is CATSGDRGPNQPQHF. The CDR3 DNA is TGTGCCACCAGCGGTGACAGGGGTCCAAATCAGCCCCAGCATTTT.

The chain combines TRBV19 with TRBJ2-5; 7 bases map to TRBD2. Per the germline V gene, CDR1 is LNHDA and CDR2 is SQIVND (reference sequence). The J segment lost 4 bases and the V segment lost 5 bases, leaving 10 bases of the junction unmatched. The CDR3 totals 15 residues. The CDR3 DNA reads TGTGCCAGTAGTTCTGGGGGGGGGTTCGGAGAGACCCAGTACTTC. Translated: CASSSGGGFGETQYF.

This chain connects TRBV5-5 to TRBJ2-1; TRBD1 is a possible D gene (6 bases). V was pared by 2 bases and J by 4 bases, with 10 bases between. Germline V lookup: CDR1 SGHKS, CDR2 YYEKEE (reference sequence). The CDR3 is 14 amino acids. The CDR3 nucleotides read TGTGCCAGCAGCTTCTGGGACACATACAATGAGCAGTTCTTC. Amino acids: CASSFWDTYNEQFF.

The chain links TRBV6-1 to TRBJ2-7; TRBD2 matches 13 bases. Trimming removed 5 bases from V and 5 bases from J; junction bases left unmatched: 6. The length of the CDR3 is 15 residues. Germline V gene lookup returns CDR1 MNHNS and CDR2 SASEGT. Written as DNA, the CDR3 is TGTGCCAGCAGTACCGGGACTAGCGGGAATGACGAGCAGTACTTC. This codes for CASSTGTSGNDEQYF.

This sequence joins TRBV19 and TRBJ1-5, with TRBD1 matching 9 bases. The germline V gene encodes CDR1 LNHDA and CDR2 SQIVND (reference sequence). The V and J ends lost 1 base and 7 bases, in that order; junction bases with no gene match: 5. The CDR3 has 15 amino acids. CDR3 in amino acids: CASSIGGQGHQPQHF. The DNA for the CDR3 is TGTGCCAGTAGTATAGGGGGACAGGGCCACCAGCCCCAGCATTTT.

The rearrangement uses TRBV7-2 and TRBJ1-2; the match to TRBD1 covers 8 bases. After removal of 1 base from V and 3 bases from J, the junction contained 7 bases not matched to a gene. In germline, CDR1 is SGHTA, CDR2 FQGNSA. The CDR3 is 16 amino acids. CDR3 sequence: CASSLVPGGADYGYTF. CDR3 DNA: TGTGCCAGCAGCTTAGTTCCAGGGGGCGCCGACTATGGCTACACCTTC.

The CDR3 sequence is CASSRGGDQPQHF. CDR3 nucleotides: TGCGCCAGCAGTCGGGGTGGGGATCAGCCCCAGCATTTT. The chain links TRBV4-1 to TRBJ1-5, with D unresolved. CDR1 and CDR2 (germline): MGHRA, YSYEKL. V was clipped by 6 bases and J by 5 bases, with 11 bases between them. The CDR3 is made up of 13 amino acids.

This clone was observed once. CDR3 loop: CASSQSNRAYGYTF. The CDR3 DNA is TGCGCCAGCAGTCAATCGAACAGGGCCTATGGCTACACCTTC. V and J are TRBV23-1 and TRBJ1-2; weak D call: TRBD1 (6 bases). TRBV23-1 is filed as an ORF, its function uncertain. The CDR3 consists of 14 residues. V was pared by 0 bases and J by 4 bases, with 9 bases between.

This sequence joins TRBV28 and TRBJ2-7, with 7 bases aligning to TRBD1. V shed 3 bases, J shed 0 bases, and the junction held 2 bases outside the gene matches. Germline CDR1 reads MDHEN; CDR2 reads SYDVKM. The CDR3 is made up of 14 amino acids. The CDR3 DNA reads as TGTGCCAGCAGTTTCCGGGACAGCTCCTACGAGCAGTACTTC. It yields the protein CASSFRDSSYEQYF.